A single sample gave rise to the 12 T cell receptor beta chains below, sequenced in a study of graft-versus-host responses after intestinal transplantation. Sequencing used immunoSEQ multiplex PCR; TCRdb keeps in-frame clones, though not all of them. The sample has around 23,000 clones; approximately 95% are singletons. This material consisted of PBMCs, taken 18 days after transplant. The receptors here all came from a human patient who received an intestinal transplant, so some T cells may come from the graft donor.

The rearrangement uses TRBV7-6 and TRBJ2-2; TRBD1 aligns across 8 bases. This CDR3 spans 17 amino acids. Germline assignment: CDR1 SGHVS and CDR2 FNYEAQ. The trim removed 1 base at V and 1 base at J, leaving 5 bases unmatched. DNA for the CDR3: TGTGCCAGCAGCTTAGATCCGGGACAGGAGAACACCGGGGAGCTGTTTTTT. Protein sequence: CASSLDPGQENTGELFF.

This clone has only one observation. The chain employs TRBV4-1 and TRBJ2-7, with 9 nucleotides matching TRBD2. The CDR3 is 17 amino acids. The germline V gene has CDR1 MGHRA and CDR2 YSYEKL. V dropped 1 base and J dropped 2; count of bases not matched to a gene: 9. The CDR3 bases are TGCGCCAGCAGCCAAGGGGTAGCGGGGGCCGGCACCTACGAGCAGTACTTC. This encodes CASSQGVAGAGTYEQYF.

The chain uses TRBV29-1 and TRBJ2-1; maybe TRBD1 (5 bases). The germline V gene has CDR1 SQVTM and CDR2 ANQGSEA. This CDR3 is 12 amino acids long. The V gene lost 3 bases and the J gene lost 7 bases, with 10 bases spanning the gap. DNA of the CDR3: TGCAGCGTTGATTGGGGCAGAAATGAGCAGTTCTTC. Translated: CSVDWGRNEQFF.

This clone has only one observation. The V gene is TRBV5-1, the J gene TRBJ1-1, with 10 positions matching TRBD1. The V segment lost 4 bases and the J segment 5 bases; nucleotides outside the gene matches: 8. Germline V CDR1 and CDR2: SGHRS, YFSETQ. CDR3 length: 15 amino acids. The chain's CDR3 is CASSGGTGVGTEAFF. In DNA form, the CDR3 reads TGCGCCAGCAGCGGGGGGACAGGGGTTGGAACTGAAGCTTTCTTT.

The genes are TRBV5-8 and TRBJ1-2; TRBD1 is a possible D gene (6 bases). CDR1 is SGHTS, CDR2 YDEGEE, per germline. Deletions cut 0 bases from V and 7 bases from J, with 10 bases between. There are 13 residues in the CDR3. The CDR3 is CASSLGRGFGYTF. The CDR3 region has the DNA TGTGCCAGCAGCTTGGGCAGGGGATTTGGCTACACCTTC.

This chain links TRBV4-1 with TRBJ2-7; D possibly corresponds to TRBD2 (6 bases). V dropped 0 bases and J dropped 0 bases, with 15 bases sitting between them. Germline CDR1 reads MGHRA; CDR2 reads YSYEKL. The CDR3 length is 17 residues. Here the CDR3 reads CASSQEPGLALSYEQYF. The CDR3 region has the DNA TGCGCCAGCAGCCAAGAACCGGGGCTAGCGCTCTCCTACGAGCAGTACTTC.

J is TRBJ1-2 and V is TRBV27, with D unclear. Germline V gene sequence: CDR1 MNHEY, CDR2 SMNVEV (reference sequence). V shed 6 bases and J shed 0 bases, with 8 bases lying between them. This CDR3 has 13 amino acids. CDR3 sequence reads: CASSPHANYGYTF. CDR3 in DNA: TGTGCCAGCAGCCCGCATGCTAACTATGGCTACACCTTC.

The chain recombines TRBV7-6 with TRBJ2-3, with 7 bases fitting TRBD1. V gave up 1 base and J gave up 5 bases; unmatched junction bases: 3. Looked up from germline, CDR1 is SGHVS and CDR2 is FNYEAQ. This CDR3 comprises 14 residues. CDR3 coding DNA: TGTGCCAGCAGCTTAGAAGGGGGCGAAGATACGCAGTATTTT. Its translation is CASSLEGGEDTQYF.

V is TRBV4-1 and J is TRBJ1-1; TRBD1 might be the D (6 bases). Trimming removed 4 bases at V and 1 base at J, with 19 bases between. The germline gives CDR1 MGHRA, CDR2 YSYEKL. There are 17 residues in the CDR3. The CDR3 coding sequence is TGCGCCAGCAGCCGACAGGATGGGGGACAAACGAACACTGAAGCTTTCTTT. Protein product: CASSRQDGGQTNTEAFF.

The J gene is TRBJ1-2, the V gene TRBV11-2; 12 nucleotides line up with TRBD1. This CDR3 spans 16 amino acids. Germline CDR1 and CDR2: SGHAT and FQNNGV. Trimming at V came to 2 bases and at J to 6 bases, leaving 7 bases not matched to a gene. In DNA form, the CDR3 reads TGTGCCAGCAGCTTAAGGGGGACAGGGGGCATCAATGGCTACACCTTC. This sequence encodes CASSLRGTGGINGYTF.

The chain couples TRBV7-2 to TRBJ2-1; tentatively, D is TRBD2 (5 bases). The V gene's germline CDR1 is SGHTA and CDR2 FQGNSA. This CDR3 contains 14 residues. Trimming took 5 bases from V and 8 from J, leaving 16 bases between them. The CDR3 region is CASSPHRGTDEQFF. In nucleotides, the CDR3 is TGTGCCAGCAGCCCCCACCGGGGTACAGATGAGCAGTTCTTC.

V is TRBV5-1 and J is TRBJ2-5, with 10 bases identical to TRBD2. Germline V gives CDR1 SGHRS, CDR2 YFSETQ. The CDR3 totals 17 residues. V lost 0 bases and J lost 2; bases outside the gene matches: 7. The CDR3 here is CASSLGASGGKQETQYF. The CDR3 DNA is TGCGCCAGCAGCTTGGGAGCTAGCGGGGGCAAGCAAGAGACCCAGTACTTC.